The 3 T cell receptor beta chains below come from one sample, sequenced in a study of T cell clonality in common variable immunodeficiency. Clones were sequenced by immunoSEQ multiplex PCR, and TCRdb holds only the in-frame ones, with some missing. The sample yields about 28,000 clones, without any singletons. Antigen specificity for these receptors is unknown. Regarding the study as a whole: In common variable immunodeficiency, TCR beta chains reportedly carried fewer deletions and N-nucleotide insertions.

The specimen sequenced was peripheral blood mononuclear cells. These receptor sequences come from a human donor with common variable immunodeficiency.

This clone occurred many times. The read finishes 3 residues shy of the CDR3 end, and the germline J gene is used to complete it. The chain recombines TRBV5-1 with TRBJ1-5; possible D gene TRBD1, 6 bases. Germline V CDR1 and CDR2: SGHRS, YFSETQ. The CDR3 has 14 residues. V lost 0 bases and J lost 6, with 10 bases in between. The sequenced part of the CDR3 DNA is TGCGCCAGCAGCTTGGTGTCAGGGGTTCAGCCC. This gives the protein CASSLVSGVQP. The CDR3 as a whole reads CASSLVSGVQPQHF.

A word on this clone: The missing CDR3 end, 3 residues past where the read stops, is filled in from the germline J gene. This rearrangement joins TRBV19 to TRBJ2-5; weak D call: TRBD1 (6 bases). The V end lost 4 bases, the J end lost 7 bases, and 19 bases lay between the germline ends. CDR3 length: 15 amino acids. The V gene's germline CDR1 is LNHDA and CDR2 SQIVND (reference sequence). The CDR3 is CASSTAGAAWGTQYF. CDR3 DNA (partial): TGTGCCAGTAGTACGGCAGGGGCTGCCTGGGGGACC.

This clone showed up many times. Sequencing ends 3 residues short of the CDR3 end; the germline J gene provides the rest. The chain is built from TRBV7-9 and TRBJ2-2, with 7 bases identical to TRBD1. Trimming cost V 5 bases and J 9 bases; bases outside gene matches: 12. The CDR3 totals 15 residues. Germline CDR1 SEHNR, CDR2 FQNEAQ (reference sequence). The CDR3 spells CASSRDRGSSRELFF. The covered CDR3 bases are TGTGCCAGCAGCCGGGACAGAGGGTCGAGCCGGGAG.